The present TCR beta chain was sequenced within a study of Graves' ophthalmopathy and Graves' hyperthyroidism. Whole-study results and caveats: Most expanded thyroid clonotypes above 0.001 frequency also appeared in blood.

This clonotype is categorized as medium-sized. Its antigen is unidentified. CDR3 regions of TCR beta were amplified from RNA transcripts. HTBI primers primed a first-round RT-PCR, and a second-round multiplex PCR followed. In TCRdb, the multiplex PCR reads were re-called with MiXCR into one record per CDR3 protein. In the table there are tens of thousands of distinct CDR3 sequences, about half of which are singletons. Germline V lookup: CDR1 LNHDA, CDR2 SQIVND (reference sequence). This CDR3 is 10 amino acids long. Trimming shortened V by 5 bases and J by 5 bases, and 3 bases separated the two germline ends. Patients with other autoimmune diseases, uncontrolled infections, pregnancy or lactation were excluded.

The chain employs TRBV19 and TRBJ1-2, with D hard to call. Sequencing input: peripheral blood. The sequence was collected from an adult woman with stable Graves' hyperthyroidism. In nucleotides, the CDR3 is TGTGCCAGTAGTGATTATGGCTACACCTTC. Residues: CASSDYGYTF.